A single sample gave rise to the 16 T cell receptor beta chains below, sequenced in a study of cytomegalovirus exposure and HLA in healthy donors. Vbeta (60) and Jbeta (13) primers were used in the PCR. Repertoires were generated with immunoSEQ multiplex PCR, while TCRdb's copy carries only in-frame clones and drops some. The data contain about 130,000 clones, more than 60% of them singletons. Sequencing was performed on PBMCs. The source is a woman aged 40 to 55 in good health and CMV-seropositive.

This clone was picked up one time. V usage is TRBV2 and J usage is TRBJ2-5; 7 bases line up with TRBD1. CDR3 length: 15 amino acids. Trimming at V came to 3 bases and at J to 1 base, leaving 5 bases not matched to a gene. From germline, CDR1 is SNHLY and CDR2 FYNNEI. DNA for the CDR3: TGTGCCAGCAGTGACGTCGACAGGGCCCAAGAGACCCAGTACTTC. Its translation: CASSDVDRAQETQYF. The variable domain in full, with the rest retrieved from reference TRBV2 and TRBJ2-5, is EPEVTQTPSHQVTQMGQEVILRCVPISNHLYFYWYRQILGQKVEFLVSFYNNEISEKSEIFDDQFSVERPDGSNFTLKIRSTKLEDSAMYFCASSDVDRAQETQYFGPGTRLLVL.

Here the CDR3 reads CASSPYTGGTSYEQYF. The CDR3 DNA reads TGTGCCAGCAGCCCCTACACGGGAGGAACCTCCTACGAGCAGTACTTC. J is TRBJ2-7 and V is TRBV11-3; TRBD2 matches 7 bases. CDR1 and CDR2 (germline): SGHNT, YENEEA. The CDR3 spans 16 residues. Trimming cost V 5 bases and J 0 bases; bases outside gene matches: 10.

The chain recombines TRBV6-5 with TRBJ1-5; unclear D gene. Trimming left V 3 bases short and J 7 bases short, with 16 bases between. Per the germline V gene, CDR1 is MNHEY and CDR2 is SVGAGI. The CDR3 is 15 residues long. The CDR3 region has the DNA TGTGCCAGCAGTTATCCAAGACTGGGTATGCAGCCCCAGCATTTT. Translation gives CASSYPRLGMQPQHF.

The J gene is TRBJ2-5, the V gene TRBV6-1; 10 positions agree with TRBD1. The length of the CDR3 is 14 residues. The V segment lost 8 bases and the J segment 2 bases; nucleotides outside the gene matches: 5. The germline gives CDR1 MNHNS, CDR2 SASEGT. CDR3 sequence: CASLPGQGQETQYF. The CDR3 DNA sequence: TGTGCCAGCCTTCCGGGACAGGGGCAAGAGACCCAGTACTTC.

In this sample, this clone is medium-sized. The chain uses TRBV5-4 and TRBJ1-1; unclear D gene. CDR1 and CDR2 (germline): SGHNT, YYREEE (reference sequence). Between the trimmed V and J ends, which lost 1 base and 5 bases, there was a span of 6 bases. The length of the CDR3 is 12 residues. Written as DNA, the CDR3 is TGTGCCAGCAGCTTGTACGGGACTGAAGCTTTCTTT. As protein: CASSLYGTEAFF.

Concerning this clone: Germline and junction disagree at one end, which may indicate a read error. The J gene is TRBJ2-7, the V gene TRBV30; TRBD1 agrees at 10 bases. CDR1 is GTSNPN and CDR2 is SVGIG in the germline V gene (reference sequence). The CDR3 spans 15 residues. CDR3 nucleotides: TGTGCCTGGAGTGTCCGGGACAGGGGTTTTTACGAGCGGTACTTC. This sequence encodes CAWSVRDRGFYERYF.

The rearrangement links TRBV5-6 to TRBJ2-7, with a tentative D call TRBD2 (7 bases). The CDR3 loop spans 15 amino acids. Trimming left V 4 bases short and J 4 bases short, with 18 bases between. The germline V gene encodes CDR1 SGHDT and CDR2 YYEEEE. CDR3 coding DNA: TGTGCCAGCAGCCTGCGCGGGGGCCCGCTTTACGAGCAGTACTTC. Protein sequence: CASSLRGGPLYEQYF.

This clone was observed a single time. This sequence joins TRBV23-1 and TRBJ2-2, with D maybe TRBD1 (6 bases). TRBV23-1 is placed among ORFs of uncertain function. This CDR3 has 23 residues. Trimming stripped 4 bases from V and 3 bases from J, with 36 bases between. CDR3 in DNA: TGCGCCAGCAGTCCGAAGCTGCCTTGGACAGTTAGCCTTAGGGTGGGGGACACCGGGGAGCTGTTTTTT. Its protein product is CASSPKLPWTVSLRVGDTGELFF.

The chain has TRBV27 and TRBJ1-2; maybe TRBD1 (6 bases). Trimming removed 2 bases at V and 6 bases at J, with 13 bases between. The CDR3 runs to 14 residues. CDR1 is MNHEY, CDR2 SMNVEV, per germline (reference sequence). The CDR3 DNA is TGTGCCAGCAGTTTAAAACGGGGGGCGCATGGCTACACCTTC. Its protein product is CASSLKRGAHGYTF.

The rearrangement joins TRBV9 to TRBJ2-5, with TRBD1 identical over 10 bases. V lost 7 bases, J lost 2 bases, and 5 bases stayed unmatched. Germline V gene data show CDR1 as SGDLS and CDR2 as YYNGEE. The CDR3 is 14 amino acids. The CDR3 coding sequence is TGTGCCAGCGGAGGACAGGGGGGGCAAGAGACCCAGTACTTC. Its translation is CASGGQGGQETQYF.

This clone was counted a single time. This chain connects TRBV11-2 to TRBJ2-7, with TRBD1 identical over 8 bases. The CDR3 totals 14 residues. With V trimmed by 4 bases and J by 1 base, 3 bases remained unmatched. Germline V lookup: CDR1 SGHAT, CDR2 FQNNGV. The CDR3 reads CASSYRDRSYEQYF. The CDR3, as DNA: TGTGCCAGCAGCTACCGGGACAGGTCCTACGAGCAGTACTTC.

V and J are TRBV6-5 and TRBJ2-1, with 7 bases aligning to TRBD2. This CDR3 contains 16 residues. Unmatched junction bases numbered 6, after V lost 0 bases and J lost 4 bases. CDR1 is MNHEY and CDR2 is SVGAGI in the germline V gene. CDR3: CASSYSRASGYNEQFF. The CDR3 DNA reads TGTGCCAGCAGTTACTCGAGGGCTAGCGGATACAATGAGCAGTTCTTC.

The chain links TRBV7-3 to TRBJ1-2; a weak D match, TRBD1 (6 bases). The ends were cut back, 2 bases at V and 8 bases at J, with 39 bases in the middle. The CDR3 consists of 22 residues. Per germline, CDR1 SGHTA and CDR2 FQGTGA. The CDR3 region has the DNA TGTGCCAGCAGCTTAGCCCCGTTGGGACGCAGGGGCGGCGAGGTACAGGGCTACGGCTACACCTTC. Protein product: CASSLAPLGRRGGEVQGYGYTF.

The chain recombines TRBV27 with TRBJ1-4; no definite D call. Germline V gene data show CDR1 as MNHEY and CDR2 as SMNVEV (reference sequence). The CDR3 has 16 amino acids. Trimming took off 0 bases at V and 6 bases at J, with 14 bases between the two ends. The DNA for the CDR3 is TGTGCCAGCAGTTTATCCCGGCCCGGGAGCGATGAAAAACTGTTTTTT. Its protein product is CASSLSRPGSDEKLFF.

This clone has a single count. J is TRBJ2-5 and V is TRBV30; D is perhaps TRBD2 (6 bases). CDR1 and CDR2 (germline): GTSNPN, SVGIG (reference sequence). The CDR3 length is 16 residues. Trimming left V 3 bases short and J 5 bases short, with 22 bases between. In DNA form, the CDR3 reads TGTGCCTGGAGAGGCCTAGCGAATTGGGGTGATGAGACCCAGTACTTC. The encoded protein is CAWRGLANWGDETQYF. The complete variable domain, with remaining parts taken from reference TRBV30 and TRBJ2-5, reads SQTIHQWPATLVQPVGSPLSLECTVEGTSNPNLYWYRQAAGRGLQLLFYSVGIGQISSEVPQNLSASRPQDRQFILSSKKLLLSDSGFYLCAWRGLANWGDETQYFGPGTRLLVL.

The CDR3 loop reads CASSLGQDCFF. The CDR3 nucleotides are TGTGCCAGCAGCTTAGGACAGGACTGTTTCTTT. The chain combines TRBV7-9 with TRBJ1-1, with D perhaps matching TRBD1 (6 bases). The germline V and J ends were trimmed by 1 base and 13 bases, with 10 bases remaining between them. The germline gives CDR1 SEHNR, CDR2 FQNEAQ (reference sequence). The CDR3 sequence is 11 residues long.